Listed here are 10 T cell receptor beta chains from one sample, sequenced in a study of cytomegalovirus exposure and HLA in healthy donors. The primer mix had 60 Vbeta and 13 Jbeta primers. Here immunoSEQ multiplex PCR was the method, and the copy in TCRdb shows in-frame clones only, minus some. The sample includes about 150,000 clones, around 78% of them seen just once. Sequences were obtained from PBMCs. Receptor source: a woman in her 50s in good health and CMV-seropositive.

The chain recombines TRBV11-3 with TRBJ2-1; TRBD1 matches at 10 bases. The V and J ends lost 5 bases and 15 bases, in that order; junction bases with no gene match: 13. Germline CDR1 SGHNT, CDR2 YENEEA. This CDR3 comprises 14 residues. The CDR3, as DNA: TGTGCCAGCAGCAAGAGGACAGGGGGAGAGTCTCTGTTCTTC. It encodes CASSKRTGGESLFF.

In regard to this clone: The junction shows a germline mismatch at one end, possibly a read error. Other DNA sequences within the sample encode an identical CDR3. The chain employs TRBV14 and TRBJ1-1; unclear D gene. The CDR3 length is 16 residues. Germline V CDR1 and CDR2: SGHDN, FVKESK. This CDR3 is CASSPRIGSPHTEAFF. DNA of the CDR3: TGTGCCAGCAGCCCCAGGATAGGCTCACCCCACACCGAAGCTTTCTTT.

This rearrangement joins TRBV5-4 to TRBJ2-1; TRBD1 matches at 10 bases. The trim removed 3 bases at V and 8 bases at J, leaving 8 bases unmatched. Per the germline V gene, CDR1 is SGHNT and CDR2 is YYREEE (reference sequence). The CDR3 spans 15 residues. The CDR3 DNA follows: TGTGCCAGCAGCTCCGACAGGGGGCGCAGCTATGAGCAGTTCTTC. It translates to CASSSDRGRSYEQFF.

This clone was picked up one time. An end of the junction differs from the germline gene, which may be a read error. This chain uses TRBV6-5 with TRBJ2-4; 14 nucleotides line up with TRBD2. The CDR3 loop spans 12 amino acids. Germline V CDR1 and CDR2: MNHEY, SVGAGI. CDR3 amino acids: CASGLAGGPRDF. CDR3 sequence (DNA): TGTGCCTCCGGACTAGCGGGGGGCCCGCGTGACTTC.

The chain carries TRBV6-6 and TRBJ1-1, with 7 positions matching TRBD1. Germline CDR1 MNHNY, CDR2 SVGAGI (reference sequence). J gave up 1 base and V 3 bases, and 2 bases lay outside the gene matches. This CDR3 contains 14 residues. CDR3 protein: CASSYTGENTEAFF. The CDR3 DNA sequence: TGTGCCAGCAGTTATACAGGGGAGAACACTGAAGCTTTCTTT.

J is TRBJ2-1 and V is TRBV5-1; TRBD2 might be the D (5 bases). With 4 bases removed from V and 6 bases from J, the gap between germline ends came to 32 bases. The germline V gene has CDR1 SGHRS and CDR2 YFSETQ. CDR3 length: 20 amino acids. CDR3 nucleotide sequence: TGCGCCAGCAGCCCCTTCTCCGGGTCTTCCTTAACTAGGAGAGGCAATGAGCAGTTCTTC. Amino acid sequence: CASSPFSGSSLTRRGNEQFF.

V usage is TRBV5-1 and J usage is TRBJ2-5; 9 nucleotides line up with TRBD2. The V gene end was trimmed by 5 bases and the J gene end by 2 bases; junction bases not matched to a gene: 4. CDR3 length: 14 amino acids. Germline CDR1 and CDR2: SGHRS and YFSETQ. In DNA, the CDR3 is TGCGCCAGCAGTATAGCGGGGGAGCAAGAGACCCAGTACTTC. Its translation is CASSIAGEQETQYF.

The chain uses TRBV7-8 and TRBJ2-1; TRBD2 is a possible D gene (5 bases). The length of the CDR3 is 15 residues. The germline V and J ends were trimmed by 4 bases and 5 bases, with 15 bases remaining between them. Germline-derived CDR1 and CDR2 are SGHVS and FQNEAQ. For the CDR3, the DNA is TGTGCCAGCAGCTCGCCGGACTCCCGGGACAATGAGCAGTTCTTC. It codes for CASSSPDSRDNEQFF.

The DNA for the CDR3 is TGTGCCAGCAGCGTAGACATATGGGAGACCCAGTACTTC. Protein: CASSVDIWETQYF. The chain links TRBV9 to TRBJ2-5, with D unresolved. CDR1 and CDR2 (germline): SGDLS, YYNGEE. CDR3 length: 13 amino acids. Trimming cost V 0 bases and J 5 bases, with 8 bases left between them.

The rearrangement joins TRBV4-1 to TRBJ2-5; D is ambiguous. CDR3 length: 15 amino acids. V lost 0 bases, J lost 5 bases, and 13 bases lay in between. The germline V gene has CDR1 MGHRA and CDR2 YSYEKL. The CDR3 DNA is TGCGCCAGCAGCCAAGACGTTCGGGTTCGGGAGACCCAGTACTTC. Translation gives CASSQDVRVRETQYF.